These 27 T cell receptor beta chains share one sample of origin, sequenced in a study of CD8 T cells in Susac syndrome. An amount of RNA that ranged from roughly 0.5 to 1 ug was reverse transcribed with random hexamers. Each CDR3 protein gets one entry after TCRdb re-called the immunoSEQ multiplex PCR reads with MiXCR. The sample holds under 200,000 distinct CDR3 sequences, roughly 95% seen once. The sequenced sample was CD4+ T cells from PBMCs. The receptor source for this set is a human donor with Susac syndrome.

This clonotype appeared a single time. The V gene is TRBV9, the J gene TRBJ2-5, with 8 bases that match TRBD1. Germline trimming cut 3 bases from V and 5 bases from J; bases unmatched to any gene: 6. This CDR3 has 14 residues. Germline-derived CDR1 and CDR2 are SGDLS and YYNGEE. The DNA for the CDR3 is TGTGCCAGCAGCGCGAGGGGACAGGACGAGACCCAGTACTTC. This encodes CASSARGQDETQYF.

The rearrangement links TRBV7-2 to TRBJ2-7; 10 positions agree with TRBD2. V shed 1 base, J shed 2 bases, and the junction held 5 bases outside the gene matches. Germline assignment: CDR1 SGHTA and CDR2 FQGNSA. The CDR3 consists of 16 residues. CDR3 residues: CASSLGTSGGPYEQYF. DNA of the CDR3: TGTGCCAGCAGCTTAGGGACTAGCGGAGGACCCTACGAGCAGTACTTC.

This clonotype was observed a single time. The rearrangement joins TRBV21-1 to TRBJ2-5; TRBD1, as called in the table, went unchecked against the DNA. TRBV21-1 is shown as a pseudogene. This CDR3 has 14 amino acids. CDR3 sequence reads: CASSKTELQETQYF. DNA of the CDR3: TGTGCCAGCAGCAAGACAGAACTCCAAGAGACCCAGTACTTC.

This clonotype was counted between two and nine times. The chain uses TRBV5-1 and TRBJ1-1, with a possible D match to TRBD1 (5 bases). The CDR3 has 13 amino acids. Trimming stripped 2 bases from V and 4 bases from J, with 9 bases between. CDR1 is SGHRS, CDR2 YFSETQ, per germline. The CDR3 DNA follows: TGCGCCAGCAGCTTTATGGGGGGCACTGAAGCTTTCTTT. Translation gives CASSFMGGTEAFF.

Comment on this clonotype: A junction boundary mismatches the germline segment, possibly from a read error. The CDR3 region has the DNA TGTGCTAGCAGCCAAGGCGGGACACCATTATTGGAGACCCAGTACTTC. As protein: CASSQGGTPLLETQYF. The V and J genes are TRBV7-7 and TRBJ2-5; D is tentatively TRBD1 or TRBD2 (6 bases each). CDR3 length: 16 residues. Germline lookup yields CDR1 SSHAT and CDR2 FNYEAQ (reference sequence).

The rearrangement joins TRBV27 to TRBJ2-3; 11 positions agree with TRBD2. The V segment lost 8 bases and the J segment 3 bases; nucleotides outside the gene matches: 1. Looked up from germline, CDR1 is MNHEY and CDR2 is SMNVEV (reference sequence). The CDR3 totals 13 residues. The CDR3 DNA reads TGTGCCAGCCGACTAGCGGGGACAGATACGCAGTATTTT. Protein sequence: CASRLAGTDTQYF.

V is TRBV18 and J is TRBJ2-3; no clear D. Between the trimmed V and J ends, which lost 2 bases and 4 bases, there was a span of 10 bases. The CDR3 covers 14 residues. The germline V gene has CDR1 KGHSH and CDR2 LQKENI. CDR3 loop: CASSPFPDADTQYF. CDR3 DNA: TGTGCCAGCTCACCATTCCCAGATGCAGATACGCAGTATTTT.

V gene TRBV12-3 or TRBV12-4 combines with J gene TRBJ2-5; 8 bases agree with TRBD1. With V trimmed by 6 bases and J by 1 base, 13 bases remained unmatched. The CDR3 runs to 17 residues. The CDR3 region has the DNA TGTGCCAGCAGACATAGCTATTTGGGGACAGGCCAAGAGACCCAGTACTTC. Translating gives CASRHSYLGTGQETQYF.

The J gene is TRBJ1-2, the V gene TRBV20-1, with a tentative D call TRBD1 (5 bases). Trimming pared 1 base from V and 9 bases from J, leaving 18 bases between. The CDR3 is made up of 14 amino acids. CDR1 and CDR2 (germline): DFQATT, SNEGSKA (reference sequence). CDR3 in amino acids: CSARVTEGALSYTF. CDR3 in DNA: TGCAGTGCTAGAGTGACAGAAGGGGCCTTGAGCTACACCTTC.

The V gene is TRBV18, the J gene TRBJ2-5; unclear D gene. Germline loops: CDR1 KGHSH, CDR2 LQKENI. Trimming took off 2 bases at V and 2 bases at J, with 6 bases between the two ends. There are 13 residues in the CDR3. In DNA form, the CDR3 reads TGTGCCAGCTCACCATCATGGCAAGAGACCCAGTACTTC. It codes for CASSPSWQETQYF.

The rearrangement joins TRBV27 to TRBJ2-7; tentatively, D is TRBD2 (6 bases). The CDR3 consists of 11 residues. Trimming pared 8 bases from V and 5 bases from J, leaving 10 bases between. The germline V gene has CDR1 MNHEY and CDR2 SMNVEV (reference sequence). CDR3 in DNA: TGTGCCAGCCAACTAGCTCACGAGCAGTACGTC. This encodes CASQLAHEQYV.

This clonotype was found once. The chain is built from TRBV27 and TRBJ2-3, with a tentative D call TRBD1 (5 bases). Germline CDR1 MNHEY, CDR2 SMNVEV (reference sequence). The CDR3 loop spans 17 amino acids. V was pared by 0 bases and J by 2 bases, with 15 bases between. In DNA, the CDR3 is TGTGCCAGCAGTTTATCGGACCCCAGGGAACACACAGATACGCAGTATTTT. It translates to CASSLSDPREHTDTQYF.

The chain recombines TRBV2 with TRBJ2-3; D is perhaps TRBD1 or TRBD2 (5 bases each). The CDR3 spans 14 residues. Per the germline V gene, CDR1 is SNHLY and CDR2 is FYNNEI. The V and J ends lost 7 bases and 1 base respectively, with 12 bases between them. This chain's CDR3 is CASIPGTRTDTQYF. The CDR3 bases are TGTGCCAGCATTCCCGGGACCCGCACAGATACGCAGTATTTT.

V is TRBV5-1 and J is TRBJ2-1; D not certain. This CDR3 is 11 amino acids long. V shed 0 bases and J shed 8 bases, with 3 bases lying between them. Per the germline V gene, CDR1 is SGHRS and CDR2 is YFSETQ. The CDR3 sequence: CASSLEDEQFF. In nucleotides, the CDR3 is TGCGCCAGCAGCTTGGAGGATGAGCAGTTCTTC.

The rearrangement joins TRBV20-1 to TRBJ2-5; D is perhaps TRBD1 (6 bases). Trimming took 6 bases from V and 4 from J, leaving 15 bases between them. The CDR3 totals 13 residues. Germline CDR1 DFQATT, CDR2 SNEGSKA (reference sequence). The CDR3 nucleotides are TGCAGTGCCAAATCTACAGGGCGAGAGACCCAGTACTTC. It translates to CSAKSTGRETQYF.

The rearrangement uses TRBV6-5 and TRBJ2-1; 9 positions agree with TRBD2. The CDR3 covers 18 residues. V was pared by 4 bases and J by 0 bases, with 10 bases of the junction left unmatched. The germline V gene has CDR1 MNHEY and CDR2 SVGAGI. The CDR3 reads CASSFLTLAGNSYNEQFF. The CDR3 DNA follows: TGTGCCAGCAGTTTCTTAACTCTAGCGGGGAACTCCTACAATGAGCAGTTCTTC.

The chain carries TRBV4-3 and TRBJ2-7; D unclear. V gave up 1 base and J gave up 1 base, with 8 bases separating them. The CDR3 has 14 amino acids. Looked up from germline, CDR1 is LGHNA and CDR2 is YSLEER. CDR3: CASSQGFLSYEQYF. In nucleotides, the CDR3 is TGCGCCAGCAGCCAAGGCTTCCTTTCCTACGAGCAGTACTTC.

Only one count was recorded for this clonotype. This sequence joins TRBV2 and TRBJ2-1; maybe TRBD2 (6 bases). The CDR3 runs to 14 residues. Germline values: CDR1 SNHLY, CDR2 FYNNEI. Between the trimmed V and J ends, which lost 7 bases and 8 bases, there was a span of 18 bases. CDR3 region: CASKTRTSSDEQFF. Here the CDR3 DNA reads TGTGCCAGCAAGACTAGGACCTCCTCGGATGAGCAGTTCTTC.

This clonotype has just one count. The V and J genes are TRBV29-1 and TRBJ1-2; TRBD1 aligns across 8 bases. From germline, CDR1 is SQVTM and CDR2 ANQGSEA. Trimming cost V 8 bases and J 4 bases; bases outside gene matches: 9. The CDR3 contains 13 residues. Here the CDR3 DNA reads TGCAGCACTAGACAGGGGATCCCCTATGGCTACACCTTC. Amino acids: CSTRQGIPYGYTF. The full variable domain, with the rest looked up from reference TRBV29-1 and TRBJ1-2, is SAVISQKPSRDICQRGTSLTIQCQVDSQVTMMFWYRQQPGQSLTLIATANQGSEATYESGFVIDKFPISRPNLTFSTLTVSNMSPEDSSIYLCSTRQGIPYGYTFGSGTRLTVV.

V is TRBV28 and J is TRBJ1-1; D remains unclear. The germline CDR1 and CDR2 sequences are MDHEN and SYDVKM. V shed 6 bases and J shed 7 bases, with 12 bases lying between them. CDR3 size: 12 residues. In DNA form, the CDR3 reads TGTGCCAGCAGCCAACTAACAGTTGAAGCTTTCTTT. It is translated as CASSQLTVEAFF.

V and J are TRBV20-1 and TRBJ2-4, with D possibly called TRBD1 or TRBD2 (6 bases each). The V end lost 3 bases, the J end lost 0 bases, and 15 bases lay between the germline ends. The CDR3 sequence is 16 residues long. Per the germline V gene, CDR1 is DFQATT and CDR2 is SNEGSKA (reference sequence). In DNA, the CDR3 is TGCAGTGCTAGTCGAGTAGGGGGGTTAGCCAAAAACATTCAGTACTTC. It yields the protein CSASRVGGLAKNIQYF.

J is TRBJ2-5 and V is TRBV20-1; either TRBD1 or TRBD2 may fit D (5 bases each). Germline CDR1 is DFQATT and CDR2 is SNEGSKA (reference sequence). The CDR3 is made up of 14 amino acids. Trimming removed 1 base at V and 2 bases at J, with 11 bases between. CDR3 sequence: CSARGGGWQETQYF. The CDR3 coding sequence is TGCAGTGCTAGAGGTGGGGGTTGGCAAGAGACCCAGTACTTC.

This chain links TRBV2 with TRBJ2-7; 8 bases fit TRBD1. Trimming at V came to 6 bases and at J to 0 bases, leaving 10 bases not matched to a gene. The CDR3 sequence is 16 residues long. Germline V CDR1 and CDR2: SNHLY, FYNNEI. The CDR3: CASRGTGLPSSYEQYV. The CDR3 region has the DNA TGTGCCAGCAGGGGGACAGGTTTACCCTCCTCCTACGAGCAGTACGTC.

This chain uses TRBV2 with TRBJ1-3, with 7 bases lining up with TRBD1. Losses at the gene ends were 5 bases for V and 4 bases for J; bases not matched to a gene: 2. The CDR3 is 13 amino acids. The germline gives CDR1 SNHLY, CDR2 FYNNEI. Here the CDR3 reads CASSPQGGNTIYF. In DNA, the CDR3 is TGTGCCAGCAGTCCACAGGGGGGAAACACCATATATTTT.

This chain uses TRBV15 with TRBJ2-7, with D tentatively TRBD1 (5 bases). The CDR3 runs 15 residues. CDR1 and CDR2 (germline): LNHNV, YYDKDF (reference sequence). V was clipped by 1 base and J by 1 base, with 11 bases between them. CDR3 sequence: CATSRAGTGSYEQYF. CDR3 nucleotides: TGTGCCACCAGCAGAGCGGGCACAGGTTCCTACGAGCAGTACTTC.

This clonotype was seen only once. This chain uses TRBV19 with TRBJ1-6; D not certain. Trimming shortened V by 7 bases and J by 18 bases, and 7 bases separated the two germline ends. The CDR3 runs to 8 residues. Germline loops: CDR1 LNHDA, CDR2 SQIVND (reference sequence). The DNA for the CDR3 is TGTGCCAGTACCAGCTACCACTTT. Its translation: CASTSYHF.

The CDR3 coding sequence is TGTGCCAGCAGCTTAGGAAGGGCCGGTATCGATCAATCACCCCTCCACTTT. It encodes CASSLGRAGIDQSPLHF. This chain joins TRBV7-2 and TRBJ1-6, with no clear D. The CDR3 consists of 17 residues. CDR1 SGHTA and CDR2 FQGNSA come from the germline V gene. V gave up 1 base and J gave up 10 bases, with 20 bases separating them.